Following are 23 T cell receptor beta chains from one sample sequenced in a study of control samples from healthy donors and cancer patients (TCRdb year 2020). Library construction relied on the immunoSEQ multiplex PCR assay. In TCRdb, the immuneACCESS table is reduced to in-frame sequences with V and J assigned. These tables do not hold every clone; where another copy was compared, an unresolved V gene accounts for under half, and the others remain unexplained. This sample comprises 90,000 to 150,000 clones, around 89% of them detected only once. The ten largest clonotypes hold less than 3.5% of the sample. The sample comprised blood. These receptors were obtained from a man aged 40-49 years in good health.

This clone is a singleton in its sample. This chain joins TRBV30 and TRBJ2-2; the D gene is possibly TRBD2 (6 bases). Germline CDR1 reads GTSNPN; CDR2 reads SVGIG (reference sequence). V was cut by 1 base and J by 6 bases, with 12 bases left in between. The CDR3 spans 14 residues. CDR3 sequence reads: CAWSDTSHPGELFF. Written as DNA, the CDR3 is TGTGCCTGGAGTGATACTAGCCATCCCGGGGAGCTGTTTTTT.

This clone came up a few times. V is TRBV12-3 or TRBV12-4 and J is TRBJ1-5; D might be TRBD1 (6 bases). The CDR3 totals 13 residues. V was clipped by 7 bases and J by 7 bases, with 14 bases between them. The CDR3 sequence is CASTRFRGQPQHF. CDR3 bases: TGTGCCAGCACTCGTTTTAGGGGGCAGCCCCAGCATTTT.

The chain couples TRBV10-3 to TRBJ1-3; the D is unclear. Germline V gene lookup returns CDR1 ENHRY and CDR2 SYGVKD. V lost 3 bases, J lost 2 bases, and 5 bases lay in between. The length of the CDR3 is 13 residues. The CDR3 region is CAISDLPGNTIYF. Here the CDR3 DNA reads TGTGCCATCAGTGATCTCCCTGGAAACACCATATATTTT.

V gene TRBV15 combines with J gene TRBJ2-1; TRBD1 agrees at 7 bases. The germline V gene has CDR1 LNHNV and CDR2 YYDKDF (reference sequence). The V and J ends lost 9 bases and 0 bases, in that order; junction bases with no gene match: 8. This CDR3 region has 15 residues. CDR3 residues: CATKTGVSSYNEQFF. The DNA for the CDR3 is TGTGCCACTAAAACAGGGGTAAGCTCCTACAATGAGCAGTTCTTC.

The chain is built from TRBV7-9 and TRBJ1-1; D is uncertain. The CDR3 length is 14 residues. CDR1 is SEHNR, CDR2 FQNEAQ, per germline (reference sequence). The V end was cut by 0 bases, the J end by 0 bases, with 5 bases between. The CDR3 DNA follows: TGTGCCAGCAGCTTAGCCTCCATGAACACTGAAGCTTTCTTT. Protein: CASSLASMNTEAFF.

By share of the sample, this clone is medium-sized (0.01 to 0.1%). The J gene is TRBJ2-2, the V gene TRBV4-3; 14 nucleotides align to TRBD2. The CDR3 is 17 residues long. V lost 4 bases, J lost 5 bases, and 6 bases stayed unmatched. Germline V CDR1 and CDR2: LGHNA, YSLEER. In nucleotides, the CDR3 is TGCGCCAGCAGCCCGGGACTAGCGGGGGTGGGAACCGGGGAGCTGTTTTTT. It specifies CASSPGLAGVGTGELFF.

This clone occurred once. The gene calls are TRBV3-1 (or the pseudogene TRBV3-2) and TRBJ2-6; D possibly corresponds to TRBD1 (6 bases). The germline V and J ends were trimmed by 4 bases and 0 bases, with 13 bases remaining between them. The CDR3 has 17 residues. CDR1 is LGHDT and CDR2 is YNNKEL in the germline V gene (reference sequence). The chain's CDR3 is CASSRPTGSSGANVLTF. CDR3 sequence (DNA): TGTGCCAGCAGCCGACCTACAGGGTCCTCTGGGGCCAACGTCCTGACTTTC.

The chain uses TRBV5-1 and TRBJ2-7; 12 positions agree with TRBD2. J was trimmed by 5 bases and V by 0 bases; bases with no gene match: 9. Germline V lookup: CDR1 SGHRS, CDR2 YFSETQ. The CDR3 loop spans 17 amino acids. CDR3 nucleotides: TGCGCCAGCAGCTTGGCCGGGCTAGCGGGGGGGGTCGACGAGCAGTACTTC. Its protein product is CASSLAGLAGGVDEQYF.

The chain recombines TRBV5-5 with TRBJ1-4; no clear D. Germline-derived CDR1 and CDR2 are SGHKS and YYEKEE (reference sequence). CDR3 size: 13 residues. V shed 3 bases and J shed 6 bases, with 9 bases lying between them. CDR3 coding DNA: TGTGCCAGCAGCTGGGCCCCTGATGAAAAACTGTTTTTT. Amino acid sequence: CASSWAPDEKLFF.

This chain joins TRBV19 and TRBJ2-5, with D perhaps TRBD1 or TRBD2 (6 bases each). The CDR3 consists of 14 residues. CDR1 LNHDA and CDR2 SQIVND come from the germline V gene (reference sequence). Trimming cost V 4 bases and J 5 bases, with 14 bases left between them. The CDR3 protein is CASSTGGNLETQYF. In DNA form, the CDR3 reads TGTGCCAGTAGTACCGGGGGCAATTTGGAGACCCAGTACTTC. Full variable domain (remainder filled in from reference TRBV19 and TRBJ2-5): DGGITQSPKYLFRKEGQNVTLSCEQNLNHDAMYWYRQDPGQGLRLIYYSQIVNDFQKGDIAEGYSVSREKKESFPLTVTSAQKNPTAFYLCASSTGGNLETQYFGPGTRLLVL.

J is TRBJ1-6 and V is TRBV10-3, with no clear D. Germline assignment: CDR1 ENHRY and CDR2 SYGVKD. The CDR3 length is 13 residues. The germline V and J ends were trimmed by 4 bases and 10 bases, with 11 bases remaining between them. This chain's CDR3 is CAISVETGSPLHF. CDR3 nucleotide sequence: TGTGCCATCAGTGTGGAAACGGGCTCACCCCTCCACTTT.

This clone appeared once. This sequence joins TRBV6-2 or TRBV6-3 and TRBJ2-2; 7 bases align to TRBD2. J gave up 3 bases and V 2 bases, and 12 bases lay outside the gene matches. In germline, CDR1 is MNHEY, CDR2 SVGEGT. The CDR3 has 18 amino acids. CDR3 residues: CASSYDLPRGDYTGELFF. DNA for the CDR3: TGTGCCAGCAGTTACGATCTCCCACGGGGGGATTACACCGGGGAGCTGTTTTTT.

The rearrangement joins TRBV5-1 to TRBJ1-6; 8 positions agree with TRBD1. The CDR3 loop spans 15 amino acids. In germline, CDR1 is SGHRS, CDR2 YFSETQ. V trimming: 2 bases; J trimming: 10 bases; junction bases outside the gene matches: 8. The CDR3 nucleotides are TGCGCCAGCAGCTTCACAGGGGGAGGAGGGTCACCCCTCCACTTT. Translating it yields CASSFTGGGGSPLHF.

This chain uses TRBV10-2 with TRBJ2-3; TRBD2 matches 16 bases. The germline V gene has CDR1 WSHSY and CDR2 SAAADI. CDR3 length equals 14 residues. Germline trimming cut 6 bases from V and 9 bases from J; bases unmatched to any gene: 3. CDR3 protein: CASSGTSGGGTQYF. DNA for the CDR3: TGCGCCAGCAGCGGGACTAGCGGGGGGGGGACGCAGTATTTT.

V usage is TRBV30 and J usage is TRBJ2-7; D remains unclear. Germline CDR1 reads GTSNPN; CDR2 reads SVGIG (reference sequence). The V gene lost 1 base and the J gene lost 0 bases, with 13 bases spanning the gap. This CDR3 region has 15 residues. The CDR3 region is CAWSGTVPSSYEQYF. In DNA, the CDR3 is TGTGCCTGGAGTGGCACAGTTCCAAGCTCCTACGAGCAGTACTTC.

The V gene is TRBV12-5, the J gene TRBJ2-7; 8 bases map to TRBD2. CDR3 length equals 15 residues. The V gene end was trimmed by 2 bases and the J gene end by 2 bases; junction bases not matched to a gene: 5. Germline V gives CDR1 LGHNT, CDR2 FRNRAP. CDR3 in amino acids: CASGLISGEPYEQYF. CDR3 nucleotides: TGTGCTAGTGGTTTGATTAGCGGGGAGCCCTACGAGCAGTACTTC. Together with reference TRBV12-5 and TRBJ2-7, the CDR3 gives the full variable domain: DARVTQTPRHKVTEMGQEVTMRCQPILGHNTVFWYRQTMMQGLELLAYFRNRAPLDDSGMPKDRFSAEMPDATLATLKIQPSEPRDSAVYFCASGLISGEPYEQYFGPGTRLTVT.

The sample holds one count of this clone. The CDR3 DNA is TGCGCCAGCAGCCAAGAATCAGATACGCAGTATTTT. As protein: CASSQESDTQYF. The chain is built from TRBV4-3 and TRBJ2-3, with no clear D. The CDR3 extends over 12 amino acids. Germline lookup yields CDR1 LGHNA and CDR2 YSLEER. V gave up 0 bases and J gave up 4 bases, with 2 bases separating them.

The rearrangement joins TRBV5-6 to TRBJ1-6; D is possibly TRBD1 (5 bases). Trimming stripped 4 bases from V and 8 bases from J, with 10 bases between. Germline values: CDR1 SGHDT, CDR2 YYEEEE. The length of the CDR3 is 13 residues. CDR3 residues: CASSKGYYSPLHF. For the CDR3, the DNA is TGTGCCAGCAGCAAGGGGTATTATTCACCCCTCCACTTT.

V and J are TRBV2 and TRBJ1-6; maybe TRBD1 (6 bases). V lost 6 bases and J 0 bases, leaving 12 bases between the germline ends. This CDR3 region has 16 residues. Germline V CDR1 and CDR2: SNHLY, FYNNEI. The CDR3, as DNA: TGTGCCAGCAGACGACAGGATAGCTCCTATAATTCACCCCTCCACTTT. It translates to CASRRQDSSYNSPLHF.

The chain employs TRBV9 and TRBJ1-2; tentatively, D is TRBD1 (6 bases). With 2 bases removed from V and 5 bases from J, the gap between germline ends came to 16 bases. This CDR3 is 15 amino acids long. CDR1 SGDLS and CDR2 YYNGEE come from the germline V gene. The CDR3 DNA is TGTGCCAGCAGCGTGCGGGACATAGTGGGATATGGCTACACCTTC. This sequence encodes CASSVRDIVGYGYTF.

This clone was observed a handful of times. CDR3 nucleotides: TGTGCCAGCAGTCTTGGACAGGGTGTATATCAGCCCCAGCATTTT. Its translation is CASSLGQGVYQPQHF. The chain combines TRBV6-2 or TRBV6-3 with TRBJ1-5; 8 nucleotides match TRBD1. Trimming took 5 bases from V and 5 from J; bases not matched to a gene: 8. CDR1 MNHEY and CDR2 SVGEGT come from the germline V gene. This CDR3 is built from 15 residues.

With regard to this clone: The same CDR3 is also encoded by other DNA sequences in this sample. The chain joins TRBV19 to TRBJ2-3; D not certain. Between the trimmed V and J ends, which lost 1 base and 0 bases, there was a span of 5 bases. Germline V gene data show CDR1 as LNHDA and CDR2 as SQIVND (reference sequence). The CDR3 is 14 residues long. The CDR3 sequence: CASSIGPSTDTQYF. The CDR3 DNA reads as TGTGCCAGTAGTATAGGACCTAGCACAGATACGCAGTATTTT.

The chain joins TRBV5-1 to TRBJ2-2; the D gene is possibly TRBD1 (6 bases). V dropped 4 bases and J dropped 0 bases, with 10 bases sitting between them. Germline V CDR1 and CDR2: SGHRS, YFSETQ. The CDR3 consists of 15 residues. This CDR3 is CASSQQGSNTGELFF. CDR3 DNA: TGCGCCAGCAGCCAACAGGGTTCGAACACCGGGGAGCTGTTTTTT.